Listed below are T cell receptor beta chains from one sample, sequenced in a study of T cells in Graves' hyperthyroidism and ophthalmopathy. TCRdb reanalysed the multiplex PCR reads using MiXCR and keeps one entry per CDR3 protein. The table lists around 500,000 distinct CDR3 sequences, roughly 15% of them singletons. Sequenced: blood. These receptors were collected from a woman in her twenties or thirties with Graves' ophthalmopathy. Both conserved end residues are part of each CDR3. D genes are given only for firm matches. Where a row states a size, it is once, few, many or the class of an expanded clone; other rows omit it.

j_call clone_size d_call v_call cdr3_aa cdr3_nt
TRBJ2-5 many TRBD2 TRBV7-2 CASGDQGRPGGAQYF TGTGCCAGCGGGGACCAGGGACGGCCCGGGGGGGCCCAGTACTTC
TRBJ1-2 - - TRBV29-1 CSVGTGPGYTF TGCAGCGTCGGGACGGGTCCCGGCTACACCTTC
TRBJ1-5 many TRBD1 TRBV28 CASSPYRGLGNQPQHF TGTGCCAGCAGCCCATACAGGGGGCTAGGCAATCAGCCCCAGCATTTT
TRBJ2-7 many TRBD2 TRBV6-2/TRBV6-3 CASSYVSGGHEQYF TGTGCCAGCAGTTACGTTTCGGGAGGGCACGAGCAGTACTTC
TRBJ1-2 many TRBD1 TRBV3-1 CASSRAGTGIYGYTF TGTGCCAGCAGCCGGGCGGGGACAGGGATCTATGGCTACACCTTC
TRBJ2-4 - - TRBV30 CAWSPGGNIQYF TGTGCCTGGAGTCCCGGGGGAAACATTCAGTACTTC
TRBJ2-1 many - TRBV20-1 CSARSGSSYNEQFF TGCAGTGCTAGAAGTGGGAGCTCCTACAATGAGCAGTTCTTC
TRBJ2-2 - TRBD2 TRBV5-1 CASSLGLAGSGELYF TGCGCCAGCAGCTTGGGACTAGCGGGATCCGGGGAGCTGTACTTC
TRBJ2-3 - - TRBV7-9 CASSLGTGRIADTQYF TGTGCCAGCAGCTTAGGAACGGGGAGGATAGCAGATACGCAGTATTTT
TRBJ1-5 many - TRBV7-2 CASSSGQSNNQPQHF TGTGCCAGCAGCTCAGGACAGTCGAACAATCAGCCCCAGCATTTT
TRBJ1-2 - TRBD1 TRBV11-2 CASSRGTDLFNYGYTF TGTGCCAGCAGCCGCGGGACAGACCTGTTTAACTATGGCTACACCTTC
TRBJ2-1 many - TRBV12-3/TRBV12-4 CASSFFLNEQFF TGTGCCAGCAGTTTCTTCCTCAATGAGCAGTTCTTC
TRBJ2-3 many TRBD2 TRBV12-3/TRBV12-4 CASSSSLAEGGNTQYF TGTGCCAGCAGTTCCTCGCTAGCGGAGGGAGGAAATACGCAGTATTTT
TRBJ1-4 few - TRBV7-2 CASSLRAVGEKLFF TGTGCCAGCAGCTTGAGGGCTGTGGGTGAAAAACTGTTTTTT
TRBJ2-2 - TRBD2 TRBV5-6 CASSWGLAGPTGELFF TGTGCCAGCAGCTGGGGACTAGCGGGGCCCACCGGGGAGCTGTTTTTT
TRBJ2-6 - - TRBV7-2 CASSFGGIGANVLTF TGTGCCAGCAGCTTTGGAGGGATTGGGGCCAACGTCCTGACTTTC
TRBJ1-4 - - TRBV7-2 CASRSGESGTTNEKLFF TGTGCCAGCAGATCCGGAGAGTCCGGAACAACTAATGAAAAACTGTTTTTT
TRBJ2-3 few - TRBV5-1 CASNSGGTSSSTDTQYF TGCGCCAGCAACTCAGGGGGGACTAGTTCTAGCACAGATACGCAGTATTTT